The next 20 T cell receptor beta chains were all read from a single sample in a study of T-cell memory formation after mild COVID-19 (dated by TCRdb to the early 2020s). The method behind the library was 5' RACE. This sample was sequenced with an Illumina NovaSeq 6000. TCRdb handled the public reads itself, with Q25 trimming in fastp and clone calling in MiXCR, and kept productive beta chains. Each entry merges the rows of one CDR3 protein and shows their most common DNA and genes. The sample table shows about 340,000 distinct CDR3 sequences, and around a fifth are seen once. Roughly 21% of the sample goes to the ten largest clones. The sequenced sample was PBMCs or a T cell subset sorted from them (not recorded which). The source is a man between 18 and 35 years old who had mild COVID-19 (a few samples of this study predate the infection). The sample titles of this study are shuffled in the database, so cell type and time point are left out; the donor was told from shared clones.

This clonotype occurred a few times. The chain uses TRBV12-3 or TRBV12-4 and TRBJ1-1; D is possibly TRBD1 (5 bases). The CDR3 has 15 amino acids. V lost 8 bases and J 3 bases, leaving 19 bases between the germline ends. CDR3 in DNA: TGTGCCAGCCCACATAGACTTCAGGGAGACACTGAAGCTTTCTTT. Translating gives CASPHRLQGDTEAFF.

This clonotype came up many times. The chain is built from TRBV7-2 and TRBJ2-1; a possible D gene is TRBD2 (5 bases). Germline CDR1 is SGHTA and CDR2 is FQGNSA. V lost 3 bases and J 16 bases, leaving 22 bases between the germline ends. This CDR3 has 14 residues. DNA for the CDR3: TGTGCCAGCAGCTTTGTAACTGAGGTTGAGGGTGTTTTCTTC. The encoded protein is CASSFVTEVEGVFF.

A few counts support this clonotype. The rearrangement uses TRBV7-2 and TRBJ2-6; no reliable D call. Trimming took off 5 bases at V and 0 bases at J, with 11 bases between the two ends. The CDR3 consists of 16 residues. Germline V CDR1 and CDR2: SGHTA, FQGNSA. CDR3 DNA sequence: TGTGCCAGCAGCCCCCTAGGGCCCTCTGGGGCCAACGTCCTGACTTTC. As protein: CASSPLGPSGANVLTF.

The V call is TRBV7-9, the J call TRBJ2-2, with D perhaps TRBD1 or TRBD2 (6 bases each). The CDR3 sequence is 15 residues long. Trimming pared 4 bases from V and 2 bases from J, leaving 11 bases between. The germline gives CDR1 SEHNR, CDR2 FQNEAQ (reference sequence). The CDR3 DNA follows: TGTGCCAGCAGCTCCAGGGGAGGTAACACCGGGGAGCTGTTTTTT. It codes for CASSSRGGNTGELFF.

This clonotype was counted between two and nine times. The V gene is TRBV2, the J gene TRBJ2-7; unclear D gene. Germline V CDR1 and CDR2: SNHLY, FYNNEI. CDR3 length: 14 residues. The V end lost 7 bases, the J end lost 0 bases, and 13 bases lay between the germline ends. The CDR3 coding sequence is TGTGCCAGCATAACCGGTTCGGGCTCCTACGAGCAGTACTTC. Protein: CASITGSGSYEQYF.

The chain combines TRBV7-2 with TRBJ2-1; D call uncertain. The CDR3 runs 15 residues. Germline values: CDR1 SGHTA, CDR2 FQGNSA. V was trimmed by 7 bases and J by 0 bases, leaving 13 bases between them. The CDR3 coding sequence is TGTGCCAGCAACGTCGACGCAAGCTCCTACAATGAGCAGTTCTTC. This translates into CASNVDASSYNEQFF.

This clonotype was seen only a few times. The chain uses TRBV5-6 and TRBJ2-5; D not resolved. The V and J ends lost 2 bases and 5 bases respectively, with 13 bases between them. Germline-derived CDR1 and CDR2 are SGHDT and YYEEEE. The length of the CDR3 is 14 residues. CDR3 sequence: CASSLKGSGETQYF. The CDR3 region has the DNA TGTGCCAGCAGCTTAAAAGGGTCTGGGGAGACCCAGTACTTC. The full variable domain, with the rest looked up from reference TRBV5-6 and TRBJ2-5, is DAGVTQSPTHLIKTRGQQVTLRCSPKSGHDTVSWYQQALGQGPQFIFQYYEEEERQRGNFPDRFSGHQFPNYSSELNVNALLLGDSALYLCASSLKGSGETQYFGPGTRLLVL.

The V and J genes are TRBV27 and TRBJ2-7, with TRBD1 matching over 9 bases. CDR3 length: 15 residues. The ends lost 2 bases at V and 7 bases at J; junction bases unmatched: 9. Germline-derived CDR1 and CDR2 are MNHEY and SMNVEV (reference sequence). DNA of the CDR3: TGTGCCAGCAGTTTAGGACAGGGGCCTCTTCGAGAGCAGTACTTC. It specifies CASSLGQGPLREQYF.

This clonotype was counted between two and nine times. The V gene is TRBV7-9, the J gene TRBJ1-1, with TRBD1 matching 7 bases. The CDR3 runs 16 residues. The V and J ends lost 5 bases and 0 bases, in that order; junction bases with no gene match: 9. Germline assignment: CDR1 SEHNR and CDR2 FQNEAQ (reference sequence). The CDR3 reads CASSAARDRMNTEAFF. In nucleotides, the CDR3 is TGTGCCAGCAGCGCCGCTCGGGACAGAATGAACACTGAAGCTTTCTTT.

This clonotype has only a few counts. V and J are TRBV6-5 and TRBJ2-2, with D perhaps TRBD2 (5 bases). The V end was cut by 0 bases, the J end by 5 bases, with 7 bases between. CDR1 MNHEY and CDR2 SVGAGI come from the germline V gene. This CDR3 is built from 14 residues. CDR3 amino acids: CASSYSPGTGELFF. In DNA, the CDR3 is TGTGCCAGCAGTTACTCTCCGGGGACCGGGGAGCTGTTTTTT.

The chain carries TRBV3-1 and TRBJ2-5; TRBD2 aligns across 10 bases. V trimming: 5 bases; J trimming: 0 bases; junction bases outside the gene matches: 12. CDR3 length: 18 amino acids. Per germline, CDR1 LGHDT and CDR2 YNNKEL (reference sequence). The CDR3 spells CASSGRTVTSGDQETQYF. The CDR3, as DNA: TGTGCCAGCAGCGGACGAACGGTCACTAGCGGGGACCAAGAGACCCAGTACTTC.

This clonotype was counted a few times. V usage is TRBV10-3 and J usage is TRBJ1-5; D is perhaps TRBD1 (5 bases). There are 16 residues in the CDR3. Deletions cut 3 bases from V and 3 bases from J, with 15 bases between. The germline gives CDR1 ENHRY, CDR2 SYGVKD. CDR3 sequence: CAISEESFGHNQPQHF. CDR3 sequence (DNA): TGTGCCATCAGTGAAGAAAGCTTTGGACACAATCAGCCCCAGCATTTT.

The rearrangement uses TRBV4-1 and TRBJ1-2, with 10 positions matching TRBD1. Trimming cost V 0 bases and J 3 bases; bases outside gene matches: 1. CDR1 and CDR2 from the germline V gene are MGHRA and YSYEKL. The CDR3 runs 15 residues. DNA of the CDR3: TGCGCCAGCAGCCAAGAGACAGGGGGCGACTATGGCTACACCTTC. Its protein product is CASSQETGGDYGYTF.

This clonotype was seen a few times. The rearrangement links TRBV28 to TRBJ1-2; unclear D gene. Germline V gene sequence: CDR1 MDHEN, CDR2 SYDVKM. The CDR3 contains 15 residues. Between the trimmed V and J ends, which lost 8 bases and 4 bases, there was a span of 20 bases. The CDR3, as DNA: TGTGCCAGCCTCCCGGGTGGGTTCGAGAGCTATGGCTACACCTTC. Protein sequence: CASLPGGFESYGYTF.

The chain carries TRBV27 and TRBJ1-6, with D perhaps TRBD1 (6 bases). The germline gives CDR1 MNHEY, CDR2 SMNVEV (reference sequence). The CDR3 consists of 15 residues. The V end was cut by 6 bases, the J end by 10 bases, with 19 bases between. This CDR3 is CASRHRGGWGSPLHF. DNA for the CDR3: TGTGCCAGCAGACATAGGGGGGGCTGGGGATCACCCCTCCACTTT.

The rearrangement uses TRBV24-1 and TRBJ2-3; no definite D call. Germline lookup yields CDR1 KGHDR and CDR2 SFDVKD. The ends were cut back, 7 bases at V and 0 bases at J, with 7 bases in the middle. CDR3 length: 13 amino acids. CDR3 residues: CATSGDSTDTQYF. Written as DNA, the CDR3 is TGTGCCACCAGCGGTGACAGCACAGATACGCAGTATTTT.

CDR3 loop: CASSLVRSFGAFF. The DNA for the CDR3 is TGTGCCAGCAGTTTAGTGCGGTCCTTCGGAGCTTTCTTT. The chain has TRBV12-3 or TRBV12-4 and TRBJ1-1; D not certain. V lost 1 base and J lost 10, with 13 bases in between. This CDR3 contains 13 residues.

This clonotype was observed at least ten times. This sequence joins TRBV2 and TRBJ2-3, with a weak D call TRBD1 (5 bases). V was shortened by 4 bases and J by 4 bases, with 12 bases between the two germline ends. The germline CDR1 and CDR2 sequences are SNHLY and FYNNEI. This CDR3 is 14 amino acids long. CDR3 residues: CASSVMGPADTQYF. The CDR3 coding sequence is TGTGCCAGCAGTGTTATGGGGCCGGCAGATACGCAGTATTTT.

In its sample, this clonotype was seen a few times. V is TRBV5-1 and J is TRBJ1-5; D is uncertain. This CDR3 region has 15 residues. The germline CDR1 and CDR2 sequences are SGHRS and YFSETQ. Trimming stripped 0 bases from V and 0 bases from J, with 7 bases between. The CDR3 loop is CASSLGPNSNQPQHF. The CDR3 DNA is TGCGCCAGCAGCTTGGGGCCAAATAGCAATCAGCCCCAGCATTTT.

The chain couples TRBV4-3 to TRBJ1-4, with 7 bases fitting TRBD1. Germline-derived CDR1 and CDR2 are LGHNA and YSLEER. Germline trimming cut 6 bases from V and 5 bases from J; bases unmatched to any gene: 6. The CDR3 runs to 14 residues. CDR3 in DNA: TGCGCCAGCAGTCTAACCAGGGGGAATGAAAAACTGTTTTTT. Amino acid sequence: CASSLTRGNEKLFF.